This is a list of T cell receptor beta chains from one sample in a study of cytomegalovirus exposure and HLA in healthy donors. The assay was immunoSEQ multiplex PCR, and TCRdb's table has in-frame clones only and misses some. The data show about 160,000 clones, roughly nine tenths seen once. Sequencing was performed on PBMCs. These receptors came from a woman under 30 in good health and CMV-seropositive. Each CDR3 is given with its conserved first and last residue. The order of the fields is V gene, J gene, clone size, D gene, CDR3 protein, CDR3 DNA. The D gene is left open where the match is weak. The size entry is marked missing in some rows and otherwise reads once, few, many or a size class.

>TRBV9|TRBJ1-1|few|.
CASSRGSTEAFF
TGTGCCAGCAGCAGGGGGTCTACTGAAGCTTTCTTT
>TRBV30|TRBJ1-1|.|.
CAWSGGDGTEAFF
TGTGCCTGGAGTGGGGGGGACGGGACTGAAGCTTTCTTT
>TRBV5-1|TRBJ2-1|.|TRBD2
CASGVSGVDNEQFF
TGCGCCAGCGGGGTTAGCGGGGTAGATAATGAGCAGTTCTTC
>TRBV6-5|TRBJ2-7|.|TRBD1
CASSQWTGDPYEQYF
TGTGCCAGCAGTCAGTGGACAGGGGACCCCTACGAGCAGTACTTC
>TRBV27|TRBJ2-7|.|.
CASSFRPPQAREQYF
TGTGCCAGCAGTTTCCGACCCCCCCAAGCGCGCGAGCAGTACTTC
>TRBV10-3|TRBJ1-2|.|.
CAISEWAGRYGYTF
TGTGCCATCAGTGAGTGGGCAGGGAGGTATGGCTACACCTTC
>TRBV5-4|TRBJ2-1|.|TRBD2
CASSLVRGGRLKVHNEQFF
TGTGCCAGCAGCTTGGTTAGGGGCGGGAGATTAAAGGTCCACAATGAGCAGTTCTTC
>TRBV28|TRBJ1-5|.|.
CASSSQNQPQHF
TGTGCCAGCAGTTCCCAAAATCAGCCCCAGCATTTT
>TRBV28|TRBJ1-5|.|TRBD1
CASSLTGQGADQPQHF
TGTGCCAGCAGTTTAACCGGACAGGGGGCGGATCAGCCCCAGCATTTT
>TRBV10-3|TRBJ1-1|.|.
CAISEVGGRTEAFF
TGTGCCATCAGTGAGGTGGGGGGGCGGACTGAAGCTTTCTTT
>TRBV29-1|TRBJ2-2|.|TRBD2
CSVTSGGAPTGELFF
TGCAGCGTTACTAGCGGGGGGGCCCCGACCGGGGAGCTGTTTTTT
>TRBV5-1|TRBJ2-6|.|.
CASSLQSSGANVLTF
TGCGCCAGCAGCCTACAGAGCTCTGGGGCCAACGTCCTGACTTTC
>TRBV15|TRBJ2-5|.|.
CATSRDKGEGETQYF
TGTGCCACCAGCAGAGATAAGGGGGAAGGGGAGACCCAGTACTTC
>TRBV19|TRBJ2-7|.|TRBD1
CASSIENRGPKEQYF
TGTGCCAGTAGTATCGAAAACAGGGGGCCGAAAGAGCAGTACTTC
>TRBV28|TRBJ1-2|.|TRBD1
CASRDRGGGYGYTF
TGTGCCAGCAGGGACAGGGGAGGAGGCTATGGCTACACCTTC
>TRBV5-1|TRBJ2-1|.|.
CASSIALNNEQFF
TGCGCCAGCAGCATAGCGCTTAACAATGAGCAGTTCTTC
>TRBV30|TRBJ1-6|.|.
CAWSVAGGSSPLHF
TGTGCCTGGAGTGTAGCAGGTGGTAGTTCACCCCTCCACTTT
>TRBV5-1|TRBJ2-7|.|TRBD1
CASSLVRTGEYEQYF
TGCGCCAGCAGCTTGGTCCGGACAGGGGAGTACGAGCAGTACTTC
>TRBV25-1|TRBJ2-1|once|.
CASSERVGIPNNEQFF
TGTGCCAGCAGTGAGAGGGTAGGTATCCCCAACAATGAGCAGTTCTTC
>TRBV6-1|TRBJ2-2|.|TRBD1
CASSAGQGEAGELFF
TGTGCCAGCAGTGCGGGACAGGGTGAGGCCGGGGAGCTGTTTTTT
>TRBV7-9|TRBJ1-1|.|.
CASSSDSVGTEAFF
TGTGCCAGCAGCTCCGACAGCGTGGGTACTGAAGCTTTCTTT
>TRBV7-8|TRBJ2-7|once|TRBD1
CASSLEYRGGEQYF
TGTGCCAGCAGCTTAGAGTACAGGGGCGGCGAGCAGTACTTC
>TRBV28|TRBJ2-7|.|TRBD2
CASRSFSGLAGYEQYF
TGTGCCAGCAGGTCATTCAGCGGCCTAGCGGGATACGAGCAGTACTTC
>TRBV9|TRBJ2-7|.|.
CASSAGLYSYEQYF
TGTGCCAGCAGCGCAGGACTTTATTCCTACGAGCAGTACTTC
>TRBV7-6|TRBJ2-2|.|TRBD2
CASSLVAGGQTGELFF
TGTGCCAGCAGCTTAGTAGCGGGGGGGCAGACCGGGGAGCTGTTTTTT
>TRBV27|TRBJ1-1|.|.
CASSLSPVPRGSEAFF
TGTGCCAGCAGTTTATCTCCAGTCCCTAGGGGTTCTGAAGCTTTCTTT
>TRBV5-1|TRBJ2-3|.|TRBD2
CASSLVFGTSGGETGRDTQYF
TGCGCCAGCAGCTTGGTTTTTGGGACTAGCGGGGGCGAGACTGGTAGAGATACGCAGTATTTT
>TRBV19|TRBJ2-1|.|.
CASGAGTTYNEQFF
TGTGCCAGTGGGGCCGGGACAACCTACAATGAGCAGTTCTTC
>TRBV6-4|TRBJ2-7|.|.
CARTRGGRDEQYF
TGTGCCAGGACCCGAGGCGGCAGGGACGAGCAGTACTTC
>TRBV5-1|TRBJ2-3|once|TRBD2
CASSLRLAGVSDTQYF
TGCGCCAGCAGTCTCCGACTAGCGGGAGTTTCAGATACGCAGTATTTT
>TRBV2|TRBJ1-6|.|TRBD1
CASSETTGANSPLHF
TGTGCCAGCAGTGAAACAACAGGGGCTAATTCACCCCTCCACTTT
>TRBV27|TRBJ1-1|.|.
CASSLSRNTEAFF
TGTGCCAGCAGTTTAAGTAGGAACACTGAAGCTTTCTTT
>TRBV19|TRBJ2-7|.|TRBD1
CASSLTGDSYEQYF
TGTGCCAGTAGTTTGACAGGGGACTCCTACGAGCAGTACTTC
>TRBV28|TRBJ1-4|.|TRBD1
CASSTTIGTGEKLFF
TGTGCCAGCAGTACGACCATCGGGACAGGGGAAAAACTGTTTTTT
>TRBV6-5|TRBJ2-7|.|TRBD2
CASSYSGRGAYEQYF
TGTGCCAGCAGTTACAGCGGGAGAGGTGCCTACGAGCAGTACTTC
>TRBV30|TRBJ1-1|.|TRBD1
CAGTGGRTAFF
TGTGCCGGGACAGGGGGCCGCACGGCTTTCTTT
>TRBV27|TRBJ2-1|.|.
CASTFGEPTYNEQFF
TGTGCCAGCACCTTCGGGGAGCCGACCTACAATGAGCAGTTCTTC
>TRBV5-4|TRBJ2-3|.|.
CASSPSGSSTDTQYF
TGTGCCAGCAGCCCCAGCGGCTCTAGCACAGATACGCAGTATTTT
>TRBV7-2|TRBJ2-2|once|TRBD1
CASSQGGPGELFF
TGTGCCAGCAGCCAAGGGGGCCCCGGGGAGCTGTTTTTT
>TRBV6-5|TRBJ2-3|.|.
CASSYRGTGIDTQYF
TGTGCCAGCAGTTACAGGGGAACGGGTATAGATACGCAGTATTTT
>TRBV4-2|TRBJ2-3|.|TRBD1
CASSQDRGQGADTQYF
TGTGCCAGCAGCCAAGATAGGGGACAGGGAGCGGATACGCAGTATTTT
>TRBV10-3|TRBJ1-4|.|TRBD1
CAISEGTGNEKLFF
TGTGCCATCAGTGAAGGGACAGGGAATGAAAAACTGTTTTTT
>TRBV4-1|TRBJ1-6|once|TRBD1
CASSQDRQGGSHF
TGCGCCAGCAGCCAAGATAGACAGGGGGGGTCCCACTTT
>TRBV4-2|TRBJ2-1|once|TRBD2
CASSQRSGGSTPDEQFF
TGTGCCAGCAGCCAAAGAAGCGGGGGCTCAACCCCGGATGAGCAGTTCTTC
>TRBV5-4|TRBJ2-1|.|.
CASSLSRQEQFF
TGTGCCAGCAGCTTAAGCAGGCAGGAGCAGTTCTTC
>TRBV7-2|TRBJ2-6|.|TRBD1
CASSLQGAVPGANVLTF
TGTGCCAGCAGCTTGCAGGGGGCGGTACCTGGGGCCAACGTCCTGACTTTC
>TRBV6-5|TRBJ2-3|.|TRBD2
CASSLGGFQTDTQYF
TGTGCCAGCAGTTTGGGAGGGTTTCAGACAGATACGCAGTATTTT
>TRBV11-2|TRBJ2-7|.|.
CASSPSARVYEQYF
TGTGCCAGCAGCCCCTCCGCCAGGGTCTACGAGCAGTACTTC
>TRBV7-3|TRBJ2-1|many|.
CASSPSLGSLGNEQFF
TGTGCCAGCAGCCCCTCGCTCGGGAGTCTGGGCAATGAGCAGTTCTTC
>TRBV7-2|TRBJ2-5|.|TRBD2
CASSPRLAGGQETQYF
TGTGCCAGCAGCCCACGACTAGCGGGGGGCCAAGAGACCCAGTACTTC
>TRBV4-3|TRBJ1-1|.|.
CASSQGTANTEAFF
TGCGCCAGCAGCCAAGGGACAGCGAACACTGAAGCTTTCTTT
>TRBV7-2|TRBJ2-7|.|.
CASSLENYYEQYF
TGTGCCAGCAGCCTTGAGAACTACTACGAGCAGTACTTC
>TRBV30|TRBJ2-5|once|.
CAWSRGSQKTQYF
TGTGCCTGGTCTAGGGGAAGCCAGAAAACCCAGTACTTC